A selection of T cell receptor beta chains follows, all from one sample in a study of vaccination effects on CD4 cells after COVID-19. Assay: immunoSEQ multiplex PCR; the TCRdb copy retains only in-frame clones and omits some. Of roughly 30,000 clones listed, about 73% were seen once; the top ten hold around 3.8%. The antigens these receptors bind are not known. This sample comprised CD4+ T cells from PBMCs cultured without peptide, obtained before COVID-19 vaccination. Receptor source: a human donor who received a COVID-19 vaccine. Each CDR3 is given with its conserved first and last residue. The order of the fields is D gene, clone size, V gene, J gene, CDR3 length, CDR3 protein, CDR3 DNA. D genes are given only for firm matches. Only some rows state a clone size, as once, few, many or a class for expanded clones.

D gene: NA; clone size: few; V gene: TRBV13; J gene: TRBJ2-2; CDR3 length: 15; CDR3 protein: CASSLGRGGTGELFF; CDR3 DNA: TGTGCCAGCAGCTTAGGTAGAGGTGGAACCGGGGAGCTGTTTTTT
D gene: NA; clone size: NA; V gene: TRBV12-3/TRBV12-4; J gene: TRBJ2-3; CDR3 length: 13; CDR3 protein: CASSYSRTDTQYF; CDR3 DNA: TGTGCCAGCAGTTATTCTCGCACAGATACGCAGTATTTT
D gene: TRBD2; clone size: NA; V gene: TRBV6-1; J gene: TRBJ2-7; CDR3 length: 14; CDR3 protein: CASSEAAGGRDPYF; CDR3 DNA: TGTGCCAGCAGTGAAGCCGCGGGAGGAAGAGACCCGTACTTC
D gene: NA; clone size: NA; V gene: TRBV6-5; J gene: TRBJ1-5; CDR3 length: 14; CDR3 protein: CASSYQLGDQPQHF; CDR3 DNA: TGTGCCAGCAGTTATCAGTTGGGGGATCAGCCCCAGCATTTT
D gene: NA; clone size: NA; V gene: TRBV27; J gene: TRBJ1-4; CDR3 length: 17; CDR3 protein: CASSQALDSATNEKLFF; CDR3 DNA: TGTGCCAGCAGCCAAGCGCTGGACAGTGCAACTAATGAAAAACTGTTTTTT
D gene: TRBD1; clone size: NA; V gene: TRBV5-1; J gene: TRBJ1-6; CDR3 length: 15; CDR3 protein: CASGTGGSYNSPLHF; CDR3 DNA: TGCGCCAGCGGGACAGGGGGCTCCTATAATTCACCCCTCCACTTT
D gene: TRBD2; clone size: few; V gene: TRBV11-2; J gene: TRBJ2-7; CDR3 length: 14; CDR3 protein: CASSPEGGRGVQYF; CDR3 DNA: TGTGCCAGCAGCCCCGAAGGCGGGAGGGGAGTGCAGTACTTC
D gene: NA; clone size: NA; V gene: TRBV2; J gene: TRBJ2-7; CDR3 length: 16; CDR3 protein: CASRDLPTVSSYEQYF; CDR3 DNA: TGTGCCAGCAGGGACCTTCCGACAGTTTCTTCCTACGAGCAGTACTTC
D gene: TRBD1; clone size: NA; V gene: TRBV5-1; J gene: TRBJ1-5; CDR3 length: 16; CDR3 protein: CASSFGQGPSNQPQHF; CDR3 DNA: TGCGCCAGCAGCTTTGGACAGGGCCCGAGCAATCAGCCCCAGCATTTT
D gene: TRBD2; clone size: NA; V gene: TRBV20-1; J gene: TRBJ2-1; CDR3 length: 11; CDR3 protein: CSASWGGEQFF; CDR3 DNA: TGCAGTGCTAGTTGGGGGGGGGAGCAGTTCTTC
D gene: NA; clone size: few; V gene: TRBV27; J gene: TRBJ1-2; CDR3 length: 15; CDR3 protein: CASSFGAGSSSGYTF; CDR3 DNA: TGTGCCAGCAGTTTTGGGGCAGGCTCTTCGAGTGGCTACACCTTC
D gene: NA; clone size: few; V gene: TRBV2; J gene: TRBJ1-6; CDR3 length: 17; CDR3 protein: CASLLALPTVDGSPLHF; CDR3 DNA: TGTGCCAGCCTTCTCGCCCTCCCGACAGTCGATGGTTCACCCCTCCACTTT
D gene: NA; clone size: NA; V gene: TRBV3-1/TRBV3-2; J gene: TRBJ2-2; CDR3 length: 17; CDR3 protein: CASSQDWGGQGAGELFF; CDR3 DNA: TGTGCCAGCAGCCAAGATTGGGGGGGCCAGGGTGCCGGGGAGCTGTTTTTT
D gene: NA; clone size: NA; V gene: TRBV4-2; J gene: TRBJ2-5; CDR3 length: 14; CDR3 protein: CASSQGASRETQYF; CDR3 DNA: TGTGCCAGCAGCCAAGGGGCTAGCAGGGAGACCCAGTACTTC
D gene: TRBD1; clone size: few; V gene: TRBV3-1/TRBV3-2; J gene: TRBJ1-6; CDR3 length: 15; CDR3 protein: CASSARTGYNSPLHF; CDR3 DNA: TGTGCCAGCAGCGCACGGACAGGTTATAATTCACCCCTCCACTTT
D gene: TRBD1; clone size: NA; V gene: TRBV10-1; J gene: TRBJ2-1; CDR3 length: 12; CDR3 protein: CASRGTGGEEFF; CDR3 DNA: TGCGCCAGCAGGGGAACAGGGGGCGAGGAGTTCTTC
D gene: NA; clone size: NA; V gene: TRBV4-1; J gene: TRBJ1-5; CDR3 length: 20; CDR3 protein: CASSQVLARLPRGSNQPQHF; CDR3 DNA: TGCGCCAGCAGCCAAGTTCTCGCCCGGCTCCCGAGGGGTAGTAATCAGCCCCAGCATTTT
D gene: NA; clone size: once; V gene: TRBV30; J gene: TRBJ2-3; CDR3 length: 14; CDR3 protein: CAWSVGGPGDTQYF; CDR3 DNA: TGTGCCTGGAGTGTTGGGGGGCCCGGTGATACGCAGTATTTT
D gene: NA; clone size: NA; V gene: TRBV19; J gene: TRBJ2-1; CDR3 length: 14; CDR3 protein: CASSIKTPSYEQFF; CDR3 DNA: TGTGCCAGTAGTATTAAGACTCCCTCTTATGAGCAGTTCTTC
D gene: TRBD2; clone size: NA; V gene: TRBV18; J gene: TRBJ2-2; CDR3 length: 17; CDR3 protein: CASSPWTGLADTGELFF; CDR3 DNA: TGTGCCAGCTCACCATGGACGGGACTAGCAGACACCGGGGAGCTGTTTTTT
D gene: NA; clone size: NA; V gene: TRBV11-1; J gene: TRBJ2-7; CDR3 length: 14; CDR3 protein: CASRYRVGKTAQYF; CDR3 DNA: TGTGCCAGCAGGTACAGGGTGGGAAAAACTGCGCAGTACTTC
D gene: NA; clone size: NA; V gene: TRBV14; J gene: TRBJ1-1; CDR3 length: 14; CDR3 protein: CASSLFTQGAEAFF; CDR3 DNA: TGTGCCAGCAGCCTATTTACACAGGGCGCTGAAGCTTTCTTT
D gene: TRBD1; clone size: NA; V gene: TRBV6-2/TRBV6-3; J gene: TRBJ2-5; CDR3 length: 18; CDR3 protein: CASSYRPTDRGQGETQYF; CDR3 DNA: TGTGCCAGCAGTTACCGACCGACCGACAGGGGGCAGGGTGAGACCCAGTACTTC
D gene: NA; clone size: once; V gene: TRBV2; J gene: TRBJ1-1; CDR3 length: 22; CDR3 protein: CASREPKWAGRQAPKGDTEAFF; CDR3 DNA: TGTGCCAGCAGAGAACCCAAATGGGCAGGGAGGCAGGCCCCCAAGGGGGACACTGAAGCTTTCTTT
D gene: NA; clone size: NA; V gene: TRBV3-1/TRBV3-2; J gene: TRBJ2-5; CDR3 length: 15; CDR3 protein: CASSRTLGGQETQYF; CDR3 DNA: TGTGCCAGCTCTCGGACACTAGGGGGCCAAGAGACCCAGTACTTC
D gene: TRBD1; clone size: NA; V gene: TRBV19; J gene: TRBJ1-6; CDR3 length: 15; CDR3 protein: CASSIEDRGNSPLHF; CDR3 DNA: TGTGCCAGTAGTATAGAGGACAGGGGGAATTCACCCCTCCACTTT
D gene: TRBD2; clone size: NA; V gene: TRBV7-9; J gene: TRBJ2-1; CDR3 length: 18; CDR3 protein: CASSLVGLADTKLNEQFF; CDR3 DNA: TGTGCCAGCAGCTTAGTAGGACTAGCAGACACCAAACTCAATGAGCAGTTCTTC
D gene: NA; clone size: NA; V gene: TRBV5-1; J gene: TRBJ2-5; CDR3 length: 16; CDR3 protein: CASSLGRGPLQETQYF; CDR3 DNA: TGCGCCAGCAGCTTGGGCAGGGGTCCCCTCCAAGAGACCCAGTACTTC
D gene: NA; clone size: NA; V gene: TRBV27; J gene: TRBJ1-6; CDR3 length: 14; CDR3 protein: CASRQAGIGSPLHF; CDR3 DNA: TGTGCCAGCAGACAGGCAGGGATTGGTTCACCCCTCCACTTT
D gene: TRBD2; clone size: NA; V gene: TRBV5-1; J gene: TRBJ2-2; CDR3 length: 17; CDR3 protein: CASSPRPGLANTGELFF; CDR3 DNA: TGCGCCAGCAGTCCGAGGCCGGGACTAGCGAACACCGGGGAGCTGTTTTTT
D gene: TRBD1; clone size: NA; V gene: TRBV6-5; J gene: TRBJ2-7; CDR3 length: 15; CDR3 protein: CASSYRDRGSYEQYF; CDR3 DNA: TGTGCCAGCTCGTACCGGGACAGGGGTTCCTACGAGCAGTACTTC
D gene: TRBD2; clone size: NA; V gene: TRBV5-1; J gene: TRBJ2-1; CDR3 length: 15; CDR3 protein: CASSLLAGALHEQFF; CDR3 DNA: TGCGCCAGCAGCTTACTAGCGGGGGCACTCCATGAGCAGTTCTTC
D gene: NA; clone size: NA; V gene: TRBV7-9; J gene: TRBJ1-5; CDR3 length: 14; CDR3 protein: CASSQSNSNQPQHF; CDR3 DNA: TGTGCCAGCAGCCAGTCGAATAGCAATCAGCCCCAGCATTTT
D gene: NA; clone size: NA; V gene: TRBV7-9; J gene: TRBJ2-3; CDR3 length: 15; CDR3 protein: CASSLGIGAGDTQYF; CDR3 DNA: TGTGCCAGCAGCTTAGGGATCGGGGCGGGGGATACGCAGTATTTT
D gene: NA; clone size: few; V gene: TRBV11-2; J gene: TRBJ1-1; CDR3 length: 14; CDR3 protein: CASSFVAGNTEAFF; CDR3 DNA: TGTGCCAGCAGCTTTGTCGCAGGGAACACTGAAGCTTTCTTT
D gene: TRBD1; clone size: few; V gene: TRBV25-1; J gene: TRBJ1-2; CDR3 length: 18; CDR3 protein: CASSESLLGQGLIYGYTF; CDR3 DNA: TGTGCCAGCAGTGAATCCCTACTGGGACAGGGGCTAATCTATGGCTACACCTTC
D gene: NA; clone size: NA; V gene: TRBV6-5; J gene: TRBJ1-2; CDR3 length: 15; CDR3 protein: CASSYHIDRDYGYTF; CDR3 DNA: TGTGCCAGCAGTTACCACATCGATAGGGACTATGGCTACACCTTC
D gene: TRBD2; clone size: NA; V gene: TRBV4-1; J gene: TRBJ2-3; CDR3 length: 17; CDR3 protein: CASSPGVLAGSTDTQYF; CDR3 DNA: TGCGCCAGCAGCCCAGGGGTTCTAGCGGGGAGCACAGATACGCAGTATTTT
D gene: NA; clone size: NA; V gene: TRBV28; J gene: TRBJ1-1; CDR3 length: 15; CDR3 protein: CASRLPTVMNTEAFF; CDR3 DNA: TGTGCCAGCAGATTACCTACTGTTATGAACACTGAAGCTTTCTTT
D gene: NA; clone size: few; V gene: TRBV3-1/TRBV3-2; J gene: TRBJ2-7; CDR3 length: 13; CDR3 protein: CATTSPGAGEQYF; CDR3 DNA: TGTGCCACCACTTCCCCCGGGGCGGGCGAGCAGTACTTC